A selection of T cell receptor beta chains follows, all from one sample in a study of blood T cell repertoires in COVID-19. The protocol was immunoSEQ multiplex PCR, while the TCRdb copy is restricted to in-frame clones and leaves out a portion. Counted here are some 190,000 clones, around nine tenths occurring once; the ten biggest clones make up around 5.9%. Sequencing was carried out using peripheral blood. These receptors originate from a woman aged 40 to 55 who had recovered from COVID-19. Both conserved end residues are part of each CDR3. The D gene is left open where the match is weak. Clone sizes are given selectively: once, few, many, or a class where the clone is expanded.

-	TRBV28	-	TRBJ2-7	CASSSGGWEQYF	TGTGCCAGCAGCTCAGGGGGGTGGGAGCAGTACTTC
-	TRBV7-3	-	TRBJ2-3	CASSLSGSDTQYF	TGTGCCAGCAGCTTAAGCGGTTCAGATACGCAGTATTTT
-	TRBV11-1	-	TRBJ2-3	CASSSGNTDTQYF	TGTGCCAGCAGCTCGGGGAACACAGATACGCAGTATTTT
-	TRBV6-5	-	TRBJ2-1	CASSHINEQFF	TGTGCCAGCAGTCACATAAATGAGCAGTTCTTC
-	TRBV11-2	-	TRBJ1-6	CASSPPGGIGSPLHF	TGTGCCAGCAGCCCCCCAGGAGGAATAGGTTCACCCCTCCACTTT
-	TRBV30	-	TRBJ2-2	CAWSVRSGSSGELFF	TGTGCCTGGAGTGTACGCTCGGGGTCGTCCGGGGAGCTGTTTTTT
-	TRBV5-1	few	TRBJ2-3	CASSITQGLDTQYF	TGCGCCAGCAGTATCACGCAGGGCCTCGATACGCAGTATTTT
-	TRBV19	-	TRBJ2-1	CASRGESYNEQFF	TGTGCCAGTAGAGGAGAGTCCTACAATGAGCAGTTCTTC
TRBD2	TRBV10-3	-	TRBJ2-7	CAIGGTSGRASFYEQYF	TGTGCCATCGGCGGGACTAGCGGGAGGGCCAGTTTTTACGAGCAGTACTTC
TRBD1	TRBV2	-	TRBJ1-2	CASSRDRETYGYTF	TGTGCCAGCAGTCGGGACAGGGAGACCTATGGCTACACCTTC
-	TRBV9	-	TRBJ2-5	CASSAGGGASGETQYF	TGTGCCAGCAGCGCGGGAGGGGGCGCATCGGGAGAGACCCAGTACTTC
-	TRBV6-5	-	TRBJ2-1	CASSRGAKGDEQFF	TGTGCCAGCAGTCGGGGGGCCAAAGGCGATGAGCAGTTCTTC